This note documents a single T cell receptor (beta chain) sequence. The table lists this clone with a count of one. Its binding antigen is unknown. It has no much larger one-base neighbor in the sample; base qualities were not kept. In total, around 600 healthy bone marrow donors made up the cohort. At the time of sampling, all cohort members were nominally healthy, though unrecorded immune exposures were likely present. The donor was CMV seropositive and was included in the group of approximately 300 seropositive cohort members. A peripheral blood sample was provided by each donor, and peripheral blood mononuclear cells were used for TCR beta sequencing. Genomic DNA was extracted from the blood cell samples with the Qiagen DNeasy Blood Extraction Kit. Receptor amplification or capture employed the immunoSEQ multiplex PCR assay. The multiplex PCR relied on a mix of 60 forward primers for TCR Vbeta segments and 13 reverse primers for TCR Jbeta segments. The CDR3 region of rearranged TCR beta genes was amplified from genomic DNA by a multiplex PCR assay. On the Illumina HiSeq System, the amplified TCR beta libraries were sequenced as 87-base-pair reads. As for how the authors treated the data: Across the roughly 670 repertoires, a later analysis counted approximately 83 million unique TCR beta chains, roughly 11 million of which were shared by at least two donors. A nearest-neighbor algorithm error-corrected the raw reads and collapsed the reads into unique sequences, merging closely related sequences to remove PCR and sequencing errors. To assign V, D and J gene segments, CDR3 sequences were aligned to IMGT reference sequences. Each retained sequence needed at least a six-nucleotide match to both a V gene segment and a J gene segment. A rearrangement was called productive if the CDR3 had no stop codons and remained in frame with V and J, and every other rearrangement was called non-productive. CDR3 was defined by IMGT convention, running from the second conserved V-encoded cysteine to the conserved J-encoded phenylalanine. The earlier analysis of some 580 of the donors excluded any sequence lacking an unambiguous match to a single V gene segment. An earlier analysis of several hundred of the donors called V segments functional above 56.7% productive rearrangements and segregating when the between-donor standard deviation exceeded 5%. A statistical classification framework was developed to diagnose cytomegalovirus status using the catalog of TCR beta chain sequences. In a later analysis, V and J genes were assigned by comparing TCR nucleotide sequences against IMGT/GENE-DB human TR gene sequences. Using the TCRdist pipeline, a later analysis assigned CDR3 sequences along with most-parsimonious VDJ recombination scenarios. A later analysis defined each TCR beta chain by its CDR3 amino acid sequence plus V-gene family, and excluded reads lacking a unique V-gene family. A later analysis removed over 500 highly shared, low-generation-probability nucleotide sequences to deal with suspected cross-contamination and a sequencing artifact. For each public chain, a later analysis derived a clonal expansion index from normalized ranks of inferred template counts within each repertoire. A later analysis computed generation probabilities with a VDJ recombination model fitted to out-of-frame rearrangements, and checked the results against IGoR. A later analysis scored TCR-TCR, TCR-HLA and TCR-CMV co-occurrence with hypergeometric tests, applying a repertoire-size bias correction to TCR pairs. A later analysis estimated false discovery rates by permuting HLA or CMV assignments 20 times. A later analysis grouped co-occurring TCRs with DBSCAN, adding TCRdist sequence similarity when clustering within HLA-allele-positive subsets. Co-occurrence clustering excluded repertoires with fewer than 30,000 or more than 120,000 public chains, plus five with anomalous nucleotide sharing. This is the immuneACCESS table as TCRdb keeps it, with only in-frame sequences that have V and J called. A part of the clones is gone; compared with another copy, unresolved V genes explain less than half, and the rest is unexplained. From that table come the V and J calls and clone size; the DNA was used to work out D and trimming. The sample contains 150,000 to 200,000 clones, about 77% of them found a single time. In total, the top ten clones hold around 7% of the sample.

This sample was included in a study of cytomegalovirus exposure and HLA in healthy donors (dated by TCRdb to 2017 to 2019). As for the study more broadly: According to an earlier analysis of 550 to 750 of the donors, about 179 million T cells yielded approximately 120 million unique TCR beta sequences and about 300 Gb of sequence data. Every discovery cohort repertoire had been produced on one sequencing platform. Alongside the repertoire data, information on donor age, sex, ethnicity and CMV serostatus was compiled. In the later analysis, no new phenotypic data were used to find candidate immune exposures; instead, reliance was placed on TCR beta sequences and their occurrence across donors. Both class I and class II loci were covered by HLA typing, at four-digit resolution. Roughly 300 gigabases of sequencing data and around 85 million unique TCR sequences made up an early release that covered around 640 HLA-typed donors. To predict cytomegalovirus infection status, the study combined high-throughput TCR immunosequencing, statistical association of individual TCRs with disease status, and machine learning. Among the roughly 400 genotyped donors, around 81% belonged to the genetic ancestry cluster associated with self-reported Caucasian donors. The study was designed to test whether signatures of past pathogen exposure could be identified by cataloging public T cell receptors. Among approximately 370 genotyped donors of the cohort, an average of approximately 240,000 unique TCR beta nucleotide sequences was sequenced per donor, of which about 18% were non-productive. In addition to the first cohort of roughly 670 subjects, a separate validation cohort of 120 different subjects was used. A later analysis re-analyzed previously published TCR beta repertoires from 550 to 700 donors and added high-resolution HLA genotyping to study TCR occurrence patterns. A few DR-DQ haplotypes were handled as single units for association and clustering because linkage in the cohort was strong. The study used immunosequencing to profile the T cell repertoires of several hundred subjects and linked those repertoires to cytomegalovirus serostatus. Typing coverage varied by locus: roughly 629-630 donors for A, B, C, DRB1 and DQB1; roughly 510 for DQA1; approximately 610 for DPA1; around 490 for DPB1. An earlier analysis of roughly 580 of the donors used high-throughput TCR beta sequencing to judge whether each TCR beta V gene segment behaved as functional or pseudogenic. A later genetic analysis used genome-wide SNP genotypes for about 60% of the roughly 700 donors, treating that subset as a discovery cohort. General conclusions and limits of the study: The authors suggested that the approach could potentially be extended to other disease states and immunological phenotypes. The only immune exposure information available for the cohort was CMV serostatus. According to a later analysis, parvovirus B19, influenza, CMV and Epstein-Barr virus appeared linked to several top co-occurrence clusters. A few of the identified cytomegalovirus-associated TCR beta chains were confirmed in vitro to be specific for cytomegalovirus antigens. An association between a missense DCLRE1C variant and V-gene and J-gene trimming of TCR beta chains was found in a later genetic analysis and replicated in an independent cohort. Specific HLA alleles were associated with over 15,000 TCR beta sequences at a false discovery rate of 0.05 in a later analysis. While some public TCRs were present in many individuals, most TCR sequences turned up only very rarely across donors. A later genetic analysis reported fewer N-insertions in productive TCRs among donors in an Asian-associated ancestry cluster than the approximately 700-donor mean. In a later analysis, most CMV-associated TCR beta chains were found to appear HLA-restricted, with HLA associations seemingly driven largely by CMV exposure. About 17 rarely observed V segments, including chromosome 9 orphons, were excluded from the earlier analysis of approximately 500 of the donors because counts were too low. Strong co-occurrence of HLA alleles, especially DR and DQ, made assigning TCR associations to individual alleles difficult. The classifier was reported to diagnose cytomegalovirus status with high specificity and sensitivity in both the original and validation cohorts. In the study, 150 to 200 TCR beta chains were listed as associated with cytomegalovirus. A later analysis found that HLA-associated TCR beta chains were more clonally expanded and had lower generation probabilities than equally common non-associated chains. Because HLA typing was unavailable for some donors at each locus, only the typed subset was used in association tests. A further reported finding was that TCR beta sequences accurately predicted the HLA-A and HLA-B alleles for most subjects in the first cohort. Broadly in line with IMGT annotations, most TCR beta V segments showed up in productive rearrangements about 87% or about 30% of the time in an earlier analysis of 450 to 600 of the donors. Only TCR beta chains were sequenced in this cohort, and the absence of alpha or paired-chain data limited detectable features. Roughly uniform sequencing depth across donors was assumed in presence/absence analyses, although this assumption may not hold. A group of highly shared sequence variants was considered likely to be a technical artifact of the sequencing pipeline. In a later analysis, TCR association rates were found to vary across HLA loci, with the most associated TCRs seen for DRB1 alleles and the fewest for HLA-C alleles. Correlated functional status among segregating V segments might be attributable to linkage disequilibrium, but an unknown experimental factor could not be ruled out.

Sequencing input: PBMCs. This receptor was taken from a male donor in good health and CMV-seropositive.

The bases are TGTGCCAGCAGCCCCTGGGGAGGCTATGGCTACACCTTC. It encodes CASSPWGGYGYTF. This receptor chain uses TRBV11-1 and TRBJ1-2; the D gene lacks a confident call. The germline V gene (reference sequence) yields SGHAT for CDR1 and FQDESV for CDR2. The CDR3 goes from the cysteine to the phenylalanine over 13 residues. The read is trimmed to its CDR3 DNA, 39 bases read in frame from base 1. Trimming costs V 5 bases and J 4 bases, and their ends lie 11 bases apart.